A selection of T cell receptor beta chains follows, all from one sample in a study of T cell repertoires in cytomegalovirus infection. MiXCR was run by TCRdb on the reads, yielding one entry per CDR3 protein. The sample yields roughly 150,000 distinct CDR3 sequences, around 24% seen once. The sample taken for sequencing was PBMCs. Every receptor here comes from a human donor in good health (CMV status not recorded). Some clones in this sample may be carry-over from other donors' samples. Both conserved end residues are part of each CDR3. The order of the fields is clone size, D gene, J gene, V gene, CDR3 protein, CDR3 DNA. D genes are given only for firm matches. Clone size is shown for a subset of rows, as once, few, many or a class of expanded clone.

many	-	TRBJ1-1	TRBV7-9	CASSPTGQMNTEAFF	TGTGCCAGCAGCCCGACTGGACAGATGAACACTGAAGCTTTCTTT
few	-	TRBJ1-6	TRBV7-2	CASSPGIGRDSPLHF	TGTGCCAGCAGCCCCGGCATAGGGAGGGATTCACCCCTCCACTTT
-	TRBD2	TRBJ2-1	TRBV18	CASSPPSLAGVVEDEQFF	TGTGCCAGCTCACCACCGTCTCTAGCGGGAGTGGTTGAGGATGAGCAGTTCTTC
-	TRBD1	TRBJ2-2	TRBV7-9	CASSPPGQGGPGELFF	TGTGCCAGCAGTCCGCCGGGACAGGGTGGACCCGGGGAGCTGTTTTTT
-	TRBD1	TRBJ2-2	TRBV19	CASTETGVIRELFF	TGTGCCAGTACCGAGACAGGGGTTATCAGGGAGCTGTTTTTT
-	TRBD1	TRBJ1-1	TRBV30	CAWDRGVTEAFF	TGTGCCTGGGACAGGGGGGTCACTGAAGCTTTCTTT
many	TRBD2	TRBJ2-1	TRBV7-6	CASSLERSDELAPNYNEQFF	TGTGCCAGCAGCTTAGAAAGGTCAGACGAACTAGCGCCTAATTACAATGAGCAGTTCTTC
-	TRBD1	TRBJ2-1	TRBV20-1	CSAESGTVHYNEQFF	TGCAGCGCGGAATCCGGGACAGTTCACTACAATGAGCAGTTCTTC
few	-	TRBJ2-4	TRBV4-2	CASSQDGGQRQLFVPYF	TGTGCCAGCAGCCAAGATGGGGGGCAACGCCAACTTTTCGTCCCGTACTTC
-	-	TRBJ2-5	TRBV27	CASRPLRREERETQYF	TGTGCCAGCAGGCCGTTGAGGCGGGAAGAGCGGGAGACCCAGTACTTC
-	TRBD1	TRBJ1-6	TRBV7-3	CANSETGGSNSPLHF	TGTGCCAACAGCGAAACAGGGGGCTCTAATTCACCCCTCCACTTT
-	TRBD2	TRBJ2-1	TRBV11-2	CASRRGLAYVSYNEQFF	TGTGCCAGCCGAAGAGGACTAGCGTATGTCTCCTACAATGAGCAGTTCTTC
-	-	TRBJ1-2	TRBV12-3/TRBV12-4	CASSFGHGYTF	TGTGCCAGCAGTTTCGGGCATGGCTACACCTTC
many	-	TRBJ2-5	TRBV6-2/TRBV6-3	CASSYRLGETQETQYF	TGTGCCAGCAGTTACCGTTTAGGGGAGACCCAAGAGACCCAGTACTTC
many	TRBD1	TRBJ2-7	TRBV6-5	CASSYGGQTYEQYF	TGTGCCAGCAGTTACGGGGGACAGACCTACGAGCAGTACTTC
many	-	TRBJ2-3	TRBV7-2	CASSLGGFTDTQYF	TGTGCCAGCAGCTTAGGGGGTTTCACAGATACGCAGTATTTT
-	-	TRBJ2-7	TRBV6-2/TRBV6-3	CASRSTYVGPNSYEQYF	TGTGCCAGCAGATCGACCTATGTGGGACCCAACTCCTACGAGCAGTACTTC
-	-	TRBJ2-2	TRBV12-3/TRBV12-4	CASSHSGYTGELFF	TGTGCCAGCAGTCATAGCGGATACACCGGGGAGCTGTTTTTT
many	-	TRBJ1-3	TRBV7-2	CASSLVSSGNTIYF	TGTGCCAGCAGCCTAGTCAGTTCTGGAAACACCATATATTTT
few	TRBD2	TRBJ2-2	TRBV12-3/TRBV12-4	CASSSYLDLAGVTGELFF	TGTGCCAGCAGTTCCTACCTAGATCTAGCGGGGGTCACCGGGGAGCTGTTTTTT
many	-	TRBJ1-4	TRBV28	CASSLSASEGEKLFF	TGTGCCAGCAGTTTATCGGCAAGCGAAGGAGAAAAACTGTTTTTT
-	TRBD1	TRBJ1-2	TRBV19	CASSPPGQERYYGYTF	TGTGCCAGTAGTCCCCCGGGACAGGAGCGTTACTATGGCTACACCTTC
few	TRBD1	TRBJ2-3	TRBV29-1	CSASGQTDTQYF	TGCAGCGCCTCGGGACAGACAGATACGCAGTATTTT
-	-	TRBJ1-2	TRBV4-1	CASSQAGSANYGYTF	TGCGCCAGCAGCCAAGCAGGGTCTGCCAACTATGGCTACACCTTC
-	TRBD1	TRBJ2-4	TRBV14	CASSQDVAGGKNIQYF	TGTGCCAGCAGCCAAGATGTGGCAGGGGGAAAAAACATTCAGTACTTC
few	-	TRBJ1-5	TRBV5-1	CASSLGGDRPQHF	TGCGCCAGCAGCTTGGGAGGGGACCGGCCCCAGCATTTT
many	-	TRBJ1-4	TRBV7-2	CASSLGTRRSTNEKLFF	TGTGCCAGCAGCTTAGGTACCCGAAGGTCGACTAATGAAAAACTGTTTTTT
few	-	TRBJ2-5	TRBV7-2	CASSNGRRETQYF	TGTGCCAGCAGCAACGGACGGAGGGAGACCCAGTACTTC
-	-	TRBJ2-7	TRBV28	CASISNYEQYF	TGTGCCAGCATTTCTAACTACGAGCAGTACTTC
few	-	TRBJ2-4	TRBV11-2	CASSLIPGLKNIQYF	TGTGCCAGCAGCTTAATCCCGGGACTGAAAAACATTCAGTACTTC
-	TRBD2	TRBJ2-1	TRBV7-9	CASSLGPSGTRGEQFF	TGTGCCAGCAGCTTAGGTCCTAGCGGGACCCGGGGTGAGCAGTTCTTC
many	-	TRBJ2-3	TRBV12-3/TRBV12-4	CASSPLGSRSDTQYF	TGTGCCAGCAGCCCCCTCGGGAGCCGATCAGATACGCAGTATTTT
-	TRBD1	TRBJ1-4	TRBV6-5	CASSSTTGPEKLFF	TGTGCCAGCAGCTCAACGACAGGGCCGGAAAAACTGTTTTTT
-	-	TRBJ1-2	TRBV28	CASSSTTAGGYTF	TGTGCCAGCAGCTCGACGACAGCGGGAGGCTACACCTTC
few	-	TRBJ2-1	TRBV14	CASSHFGYEQFF	TGTGCCAGCAGCCACTTTGGGTATGAGCAGTTCTTC
few	-	TRBJ2-1	TRBV6-2/TRBV6-3	CASSYVRQQNEQFF	TGTGCCAGCAGTTACGTCAGGCAGCAAAATGAGCAGTTCTTC
-	TRBD2	TRBJ2-2	TRBV12-3/TRBV12-4	CASSRTRNTGELFF	TGTGCCAGCAGCAGGACTAGGAACACCGGGGAGCTGTTTTTT
few	-	TRBJ2-7	TRBV6-2/TRBV6-3	CASRIAALTYEQYF	TGTGCCAGCAGAATAGCGGCTCTCACCTACGAGCAGTACTTC
-	-	TRBJ2-7	TRBV7-2	CASSLKGPISYEQYF	TGTGCCAGCAGCTTAAAGGGCCCGATCTCCTACGAGCAGTACTTC
few	TRBD1	TRBJ1-6	TRBV27	CASMGQGNSPLHF	TGTGCCAGCATGGGACAGGGTAATTCACCCCTCCACTTT
few	TRBD2	TRBJ2-1	TRBV24-1	CATSDLERELNEQFF	TGTGCCACCAGTGATTTGGAGCGGGAGCTAAATGAGCAGTTCTTC
few	-	TRBJ1-1	TRBV10-3	CAISDRDKNTEAFF	TGTGCCATCAGTGACCGTGACAAGAACACTGAAGCTTTCTTT
few	TRBD1	TRBJ1-5	TRBV6-5	CASSRDRVQPQHF	TGTGCCAGCAGCAGGGACAGGGTTCAGCCCCAGCATTTT
few	-	TRBJ1-5	TRBV20-1	CSATASNQPQHF	TGCAGTGCGACGGCGAGCAATCAGCCCCAGCATTTT
-	-	TRBJ2-2	TRBV7-3	CASSRLANTGELFF	TGTGCCAGCAGCCGACTAGCGAACACCGGGGAGCTGTTTTTT
many	-	TRBJ2-5	TRBV28	CASSFSGWGTGETQYF	TGTGCCAGCAGTTTTTCCGGTTGGGGAACTGGAGAGACCCAGTACTTC
-	-	TRBJ1-1	TRBV28	CASSLHPYTEAFF	TGTGCCAGCAGTCTACACCCCTACACTGAAGCTTTCTTT
few	-	TRBJ2-7	TRBV20-1	CSAREKSEQYF	TGCAGTGCTAGGGAAAAGTCCGAGCAGTACTTC
many	TRBD2	TRBJ2-7	TRBV6-1	CASSESIAGVSYEQYF	TGTGCCAGCAGTGAATCCATAGCGGGTGTCTCCTACGAGCAGTACTTC
-	-	TRBJ1-1	TRBV5-8	CASSGNRAEAFF	TGTGCCAGCAGCGGGAACAGGGCTGAAGCTTTCTTT
-	TRBD1	TRBJ1-5	TRBV2	CASRGNRDRGNQPQHF	TGTGCCAGCAGGGGGAACCGGGACAGGGGCAATCAGCCCCAGCATTTT
-	-	TRBJ2-1	TRBV7-9	CASSLAGWRNEQFF	TGTGCCAGCAGCTTAGCGGGTTGGCGCAATGAGCAGTTCTTC
-	-	TRBJ2-7	TRBV4-1	CASSQETGNEQYF	TGCGCCAGCAGCCAAGAGACGGGCAACGAGCAGTACTTC
-	-	TRBJ2-2	TRBV30	CAWSHAGARGGELFF	TGTGCCTGGAGCCACGCCGGGGCCCGTGGCGGGGAGCTGTTTTTT
-	-	TRBJ2-1	TRBV20-1	CSANDYLDEQFF	TGCAGTGCTAACGATTACTTGGATGAGCAGTTCTTC
many	TRBD2	TRBJ2-2	TRBV28	CASSLKGLAISGELFF	TGTGCCAGCAGTCTTAAGGGACTAGCGATCTCCGGGGAGCTGTTTTTT
-	-	TRBJ2-3	TRBV20-1	CSARPMDTQYF	TGCAGTGCTAGGCCGATGGATACGCAGTATTTT